This T cell receptor (beta chain) was captured in a study of OX40 agonist ivuxolimab in advanced cancers. Study at large: Patients were treated with intravenous ivuxolimab, dosed at 0.01 to 10 mg/kg and infused every 2 weeks.

The CDR3 is 21 residues long. V shed 0 bases and J 4 bases; nucleotides not matched to a gene: 18. Germline-derived CDR1 and CDR2 are SQVTM and ANQGSEA. The study, taken as a whole, reports: Patients with a partial response at 0.1-3.0 mg/kg had among the lowest clonal expansion. At 0.1 to 3.0 mg/kg and by week 6, CD4+ and CD8+ T cells in the blood had expanded clonally.

Profiled with immunoSEQ multiplex PCR; TCRdb holds only in-frame clones, not every one. The sample has 30,000 to 40,000 clones, approximately 80% seen once. Blood was sampled at baseline, cycle 4 day 1, and cycle 7 day 1. As concerns this clone: Its antigen is unknown.

The V gene is TRBV29-1, the J gene TRBJ2-2, with TRBD2 matching over 12 bases. This receptor was taken from an adult with an advanced solid tumor such as melanoma, head and neck, liver or kidney cancer. Sequencing used CD4+ or CD8+ T cells sorted from blood, obtained in a trial of the OX40 agonist ivuxolimab. This CDR3 is CSVEDFSEASGRAVGTGELFF. DNA of the CDR3: TGCAGCGTTGAAGATTTTAGTGAGGCTAGCGGGAGGGCCGTGGGCACCGGGGAGCTGTTTTTT.